This T cell receptor beta chain is drawn from a study of shared clonotypes between healthy human individuals. Terminally differentiated effector memory CD45RA+ cells were left out of the naive CD8 fraction, which was CD45RO-negative and positively selected for CCR7. Data came from immunoSEQ multiplex PCR; TCRdb stores just in-frame clones and leaves some out. Of around 1.9 million clones detected, approximately 94% appear once; the ten largest clones hold 1.5% to 2%. V was clipped by 3 bases and J by 6 bases, with 26 bases between them. CDR1 and CDR2 from the germline V gene are SNHLY and FYNNEI. This CDR3 has 18 residues.

The TCR comes from a man between 18 and 29 years old in good health. Some clones in this sample may be carry-over from other donors' samples. This chain connects TRBV2 to TRBJ2-5, with a tentative D call TRBD2 (5 bases). Input material: naive CD8+ T cells from PBMCs. Here the CDR3 reads CASSEVGPAGEGAQTQYF. The DNA for the CDR3 is TGTGCCAGCAGTGAGGTCGGTCCTGCAGGCGAGGGTGCGCAGACCCAGTACTTC.